The rows below give T cell receptor beta chains drawn from one sample of a study of early T cells in non-severe SARS-CoV-2 infection. One entry per CDR3 protein results from TCRdb running MiXCR on the 5' RACE reads. The table includes about 120,000 distinct CDR3 sequences, roughly 12% detected once. The sequencing here drew on whole blood, taken at baseline. Receptors originate from an adult who was a healthcare worker with PCR-confirmed SARS-CoV-2 infection or an uninfected control (not recorded which). Both conserved end residues are part of each CDR3. Each record gives: D gene, V gene, clone size, J gene, CDR3 protein, CDR3 DNA. A D gene is named only where the DNA matches it firmly. Rows may omit the clone size; those that give it use once, few, many or a size class.

.	TRBV7-9	few	TRBJ2-6	CASSSSAGSSSGANVLTF	TGTGCCAGCAGCTCTAGCGCGGGCTCTAGCTCTGGGGCCAACGTCCTGACTTTC
.	TRBV19	many	TRBJ1-5	CASSMWAGVSQPQHF	TGTGCCAGTAGTATGTGGGCAGGGGTGAGTCAGCCCCAGCATTTT
TRBD2	TRBV11-1	.	TRBJ2-5	CASSLNSGGQETQYF	TGTGCCAGCAGCCTCAATAGCGGGGGACAAGAGACCCAGTACTTC
.	TRBV4-1	.	TRBJ1-1	CASSQDFQARMNTEAFF	TGCGCCAGCAGCCAAGATTTCCAGGCGCGGATGAACACTGAAGCTTTCTTT
TRBD2	TRBV28	few	TRBJ2-7	CAHGRNEQYF	TGTGCCCACGGGAGGAACGAGCAGTACTTC
TRBD2	TRBV28	many	TRBJ2-7	CASSLSAGTSGYEQYF	TGTGCCAGCAGTTTATCTGCGGGGACTAGCGGTTACGAGCAGTACTTC
TRBD2	TRBV28	.	TRBJ2-1	CATSVGWEGSEQFF	TGTGCCACCTCCGTGGGGTGGGAGGGAAGTGAGCAGTTCTTC
.	TRBV7-8	many	TRBJ2-6	CASSSKAGAGANVLTF	TGTGCCAGCAGCTCGAAAGCAGGGGCTGGGGCCAACGTCCTGACTTTC
TRBD2	TRBV7-2	few	TRBJ2-1	CASSSQSRLAGGPSEQFF	TGTGCCAGCAGCTCCCAATCTCGACTAGCGGGAGGGCCTAGTGAGCAGTTCTTC
TRBD1	TRBV5-1	few	TRBJ1-1	CASSHGQGEVTEAFF	TGCGCCAGCAGCCACGGACAGGGGGAAGTCACTGAAGCTTTCTTT
.	TRBV4-1	.	TRBJ2-2	CASSQSGHANTGELFF	TGCGCCAGCAGCCAATCGGGACATGCGAACACCGGGGAGCTGTTTTTT
.	TRBV6-1	many	TRBJ1-6	CASNQEGHGFF	TGTGCCAGCAATCAGGAGGGACACGGCTTCTTT
TRBD2	TRBV20-1	.	TRBJ2-3	CSARSQREFSDTQYF	TGCAGTGCTAGATCCCAGCGGGAGTTCTCAGATACGCAGTATTTT
.	TRBV5-1	.	TRBJ2-1	CASSLEKGEIYNEQFF	TGCGCCAGCAGCTTGGAGAAGGGGGAAATATACAATGAGCAGTTCTTC
TRBD1	TRBV2	few	TRBJ2-2	CASIWDRNTGELFF	TGTGCCAGCATTTGGGACAGAAACACCGGGGAGCTGTTTTTT
TRBD2	TRBV14	few	TRBJ2-3	CASSQGLAGGGDTQYF	TGTGCCAGCAGCCAAGGACTAGCGGGAGGCGGAGATACGCAGTATTTT
.	TRBV3-1	few	TRBJ2-1	CASSHGTLDSEQFF	TGTGCCAGCAGCCACGGGACCCTCGACAGTGAGCAGTTCTTC
TRBD1	TRBV4-2	.	TRBJ1-3	CASSKAGQGSGNTIYF	TGTGCCAGCAGCAAGGCAGGACAGGGCTCTGGAAACACCATATATTTT
TRBD2	TRBV7-3	few	TRBJ2-7	CASSLRAGGLYEQYF	TGTGCCAGCAGCTTACGAGCGGGAGGACTCTACGAGCAGTACTTC
.	TRBV18	few	TRBJ2-2	CASSPAGFSGELFF	TGTGCCAGCTCACCAGCAGGGTTCTCCGGGGAGCTGTTTTTT
.	TRBV7-9	few	TRBJ2-7	CASSWYKSSYEQYF	TGTGCCAGCAGCTGGTACAAGAGCTCCTACGAGCAGTACTTC
.	TRBV4-2	few	TRBJ2-2	CASSKSDLPTGELFF	TGTGCCAGCAGCAAGTCGGACTTACCCACCGGGGAGCTGTTTTTT
.	TRBV6-1	few	TRBJ1-6	CASRGDRRNSPLHF	TGTGCCAGCAGAGGCGACAGGAGGAATTCACCCCTCCACTTT
TRBD1	TRBV13	few	TRBJ2-7	CASSYGQGPYEQYF	TGTGCCAGCAGTTACGGACAGGGGCCCTACGAGCAGTACTTC
.	TRBV6-6	.	TRBJ1-1	CASSYSTRGSDTEAFF	TGTGCCAGCAGTTACTCGACTCGGGGGTCGGACACTGAAGCTTTCTTT
TRBD1	TRBV28	.	TRBJ1-1	CASSSSLGNRGSTEAFF	TGTGCCAGCAGTTCTTCCTTAGGAAACAGGGGTAGCACTGAAGCTTTCTTT
.	TRBV9	.	TRBJ2-7	CASSVDSDSYEQYF	TGTGCCAGCAGCGTAGACAGTGACTCCTACGAGCAGTACTTC
TRBD1	TRBV7-6	few	TRBJ1-5	CASSLTGTGSFYQPQHF	TGTGCCAGCAGCCTAACCGGGACAGGAAGTTTTTATCAGCCCCAGCATTTT
.	TRBV6-4	.	TRBJ1-5	CASSDSWGMGQPQHF	TGTGCCAGCAGTGACTCCTGGGGAATGGGACAGCCCCAGCATTTT
.	TRBV28	.	TRBJ1-2	CASHHRTAFLSGYTF	TGTGCCAGCCACCACCGGACAGCCTTTCTTTCGGGCTACACCTTC
.	TRBV28	.	TRBJ1-1	CASKNTEAFF	TGTGCCAGCAAGAACACTGAAGCTTTCTTT
.	TRBV6-5	few	TRBJ1-1	CASSIKGWPNTEAFF	TGTGCCAGCAGTATTAAGGGGTGGCCGAACACTGAAGCTTTCTTT
.	TRBV28	few	TRBJ2-7	CASTLRSGLTQNEQYF	TGTGCCAGCACCCTCAGGTCCGGGCTGACCCAGAACGAGCAGTACTTC
.	TRBV18	.	TRBJ1-1	CASSPLGGATEAFF	TGTGCCAGCTCACCATTAGGTGGGGCCACTGAAGCTTTCTTT
.	TRBV28	.	TRBJ1-1	CASRGDPNTEAFF	TGTGCCAGCAGGGGGGATCCCAACACTGAAGCTTTCTTT
TRBD1	TRBV5-1	few	TRBJ1-2	CASSRTGGSEGYTF	TGCGCCAGCAGCCGGACAGGGGGCTCTGAGGGCTACACCTTC